This section outlines one T cell receptor (beta chain) sequence together with its context. The data belong to a study of cytomegalovirus exposure and HLA in healthy donors. Vbeta (60) and Jbeta (13) primers were used in the PCR. Sequencing was performed with immunoSEQ multiplex PCR; in TCRdb, only in-frame clones are kept and a portion is missing. The sample yields 100,000 to 150,000 clones, of which the top ten take up around 2.4%. The TCR was taken from a man between 35 and 55 years old in good health and CMV-seronegative. The sequencing sample was made of PBMCs.

In DNA form, the CDR3 reads TGTGCCAGCAGTCATCAGGGGGCTAGCAATCAGCCCCAGCATTTT. Protein: CASSHQGASNQPQHF. This chain connects TRBV27 to TRBJ1-5, with 8 bases matching TRBD1. The germline CDR1 and CDR2 sequences are MNHEY and SMNVEV (reference sequence). Losses at the gene ends were 5 bases for V and 0 bases for J; bases not matched to a gene: 3. This CDR3 is 15 amino acids long.